This T cell receptor (beta chain) was profiled in a study of Graves' ophthalmopathy and Graves' hyperthyroidism. With 6 bases removed from V and 0 bases from J, the gap between germline ends came to 11 bases. Per germline, CDR1 DFQATT and CDR2 SNEGSKA (reference sequence). CDR3 size: 13 residues. RNA transcripts provided the template for amplifying TCR beta CDR3 regions. Amplification began with first-round RT-PCR using HTBI primers, then second-round multiplex PCR was performed. MiXCR, applied by TCRdb to the multiplex PCR reads, yields one record per CDR3 protein. The sample has 150,000 to 200,000 distinct CDR3 sequences; around two fifths are singletons.

The V gene is TRBV20-1, the J gene TRBJ1-1; the D is unclear. Sequenced material: peripheral blood. The sequence derives from a woman aged 40 to 55 with Graves' ophthalmopathy. The chain's CDR3 is CSARTFMNTEAFF. The CDR3 nucleotides read TGCAGTGCCCGGACCTTCATGAACACTGAAGCTTTCTTT.